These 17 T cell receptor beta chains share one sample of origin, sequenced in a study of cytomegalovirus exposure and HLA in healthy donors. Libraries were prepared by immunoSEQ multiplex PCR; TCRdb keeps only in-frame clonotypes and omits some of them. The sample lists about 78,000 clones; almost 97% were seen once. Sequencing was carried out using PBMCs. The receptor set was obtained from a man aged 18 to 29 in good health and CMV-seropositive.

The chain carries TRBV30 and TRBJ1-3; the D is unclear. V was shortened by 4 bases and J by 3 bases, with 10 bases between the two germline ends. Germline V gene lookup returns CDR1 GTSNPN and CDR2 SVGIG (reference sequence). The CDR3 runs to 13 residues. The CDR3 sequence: CAWTPVRGNTIYF. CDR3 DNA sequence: TGTGCCTGGACTCCAGTCCGTGGAAACACCATATATTTT.

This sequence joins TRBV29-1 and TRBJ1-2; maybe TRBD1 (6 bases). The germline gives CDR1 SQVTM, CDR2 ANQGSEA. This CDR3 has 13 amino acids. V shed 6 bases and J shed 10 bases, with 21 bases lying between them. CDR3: CSVRAWGQVSYTF. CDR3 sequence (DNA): TGCAGCGTCAGAGCCTGGGGGCAGGTTTCCTACACCTTC. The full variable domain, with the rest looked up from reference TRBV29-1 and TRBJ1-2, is SAVISQKPSRDICQRGTSLTIQCQVDSQVTMMFWYRQQPGQSLTLIATANQGSEATYESGFVIDKFPISRPNLTFSTLTVSNMSPEDSSIYLCSVRAWGQVSYTFGSGTRLTVV.

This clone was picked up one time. CDR3 DNA sequence: TGTGCCAGCAGCACCAGGGGAGCTGGTCGTGTTGCGGCTTTCTTT. Its translation: CASSTRGAGRVAAFF. The rearrangement joins TRBV5-8 to TRBJ1-1; TRBD1 might be the D (6 bases). Germline V gene lookup returns CDR1 SGHTS and CDR2 YDEGEE. V was trimmed by 4 bases and J by 11 bases, leaving 24 bases between them. This CDR3 is 15 amino acids long. The whole variable domain, filled in from reference TRBV5-8 and TRBJ1-1, reads EAGVTQSPTHLIKTRGQQATLRCSPISGHTSVYWYQQALGLGLQFLLWYDEGEERNRGNFPPRFSGRQFPNYSSELNVNALELEDSALYLCASSTRGAGRVAAFFGQGTRLTVV.

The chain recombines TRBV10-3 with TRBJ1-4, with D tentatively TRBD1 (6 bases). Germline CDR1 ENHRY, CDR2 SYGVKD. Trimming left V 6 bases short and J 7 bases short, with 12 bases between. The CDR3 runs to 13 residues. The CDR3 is CAIRGARSEKLFF. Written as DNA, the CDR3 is TGTGCCATCAGGGGGGCGAGAAGTGAAAAACTGTTTTTT.

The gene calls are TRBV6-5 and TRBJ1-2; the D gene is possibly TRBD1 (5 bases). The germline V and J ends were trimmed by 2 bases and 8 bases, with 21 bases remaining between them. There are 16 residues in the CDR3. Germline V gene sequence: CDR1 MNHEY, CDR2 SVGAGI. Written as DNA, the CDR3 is TGTGCCAGCAGTTACGTAGGCAGGGACTTGGGGGACGGCTACACCTTC. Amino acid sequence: CASSYVGRDLGDGYTF.

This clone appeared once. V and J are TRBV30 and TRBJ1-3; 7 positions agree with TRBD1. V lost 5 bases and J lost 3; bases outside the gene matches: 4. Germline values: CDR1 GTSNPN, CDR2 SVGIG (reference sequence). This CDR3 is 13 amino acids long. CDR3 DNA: TGTGCCTGGGAGGGGGCATTTGGAAACACCATATATTTT. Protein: CAWEGAFGNTIYF.

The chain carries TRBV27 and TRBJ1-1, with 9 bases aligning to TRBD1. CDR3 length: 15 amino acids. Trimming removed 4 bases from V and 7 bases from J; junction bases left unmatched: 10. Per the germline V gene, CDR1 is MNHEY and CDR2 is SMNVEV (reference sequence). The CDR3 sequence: CASSWTGTGRDEAFF. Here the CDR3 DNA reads TGTGCCAGCAGTTGGACCGGGACAGGGCGAGATGAAGCTTTCTTT.

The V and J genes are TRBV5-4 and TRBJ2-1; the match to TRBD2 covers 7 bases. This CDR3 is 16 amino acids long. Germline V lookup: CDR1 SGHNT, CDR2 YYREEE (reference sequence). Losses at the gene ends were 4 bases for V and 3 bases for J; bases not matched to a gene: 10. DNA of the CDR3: TGTGCCAGCAGCCTACAAACGGGGGGAAACTACAATGAGCAGTTCTTC. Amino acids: CASSLQTGGNYNEQFF.

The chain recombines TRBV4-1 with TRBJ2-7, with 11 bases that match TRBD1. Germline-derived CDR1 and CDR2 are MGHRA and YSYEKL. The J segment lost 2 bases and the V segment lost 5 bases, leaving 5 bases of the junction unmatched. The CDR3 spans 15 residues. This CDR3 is CASSDGTGGPYEQYF. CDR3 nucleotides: TGCGCCAGCAGCGACGGGACAGGGGGGCCCTACGAGCAGTACTTC.

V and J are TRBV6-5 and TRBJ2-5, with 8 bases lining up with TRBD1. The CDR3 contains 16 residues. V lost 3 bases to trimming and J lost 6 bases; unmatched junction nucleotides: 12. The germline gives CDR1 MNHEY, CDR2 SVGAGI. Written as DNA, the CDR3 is TGTGCCAGCAGTTATCCCGACAGGGGCCACGAAAAGACCCAGTACTTC. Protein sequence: CASSYPDRGHEKTQYF.

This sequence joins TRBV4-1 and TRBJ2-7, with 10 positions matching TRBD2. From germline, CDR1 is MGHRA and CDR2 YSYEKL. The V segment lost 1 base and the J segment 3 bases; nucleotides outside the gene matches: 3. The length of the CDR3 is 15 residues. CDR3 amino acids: CASSQVLAGNYEQYF. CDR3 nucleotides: TGCGCCAGCAGCCAAGTACTAGCGGGAAACTACGAGCAGTACTTC.

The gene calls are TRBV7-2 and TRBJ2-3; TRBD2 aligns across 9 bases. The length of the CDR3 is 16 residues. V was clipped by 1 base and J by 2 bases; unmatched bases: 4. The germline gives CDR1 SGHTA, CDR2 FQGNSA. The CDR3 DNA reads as TGTGCCAGCAGCTTAGGCCTAGCGGGGTCCACAGATACGCAGTATTTT. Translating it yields CASSLGLAGSTDTQYF.

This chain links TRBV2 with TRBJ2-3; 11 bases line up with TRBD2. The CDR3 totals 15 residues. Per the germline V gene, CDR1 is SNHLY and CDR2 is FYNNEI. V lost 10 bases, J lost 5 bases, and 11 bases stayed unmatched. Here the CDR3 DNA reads TGTGCCAACCAATTTAGCGGGAGGGCCGTAGATACGCAGTATTTT. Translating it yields CANQFSGRAVDTQYF.

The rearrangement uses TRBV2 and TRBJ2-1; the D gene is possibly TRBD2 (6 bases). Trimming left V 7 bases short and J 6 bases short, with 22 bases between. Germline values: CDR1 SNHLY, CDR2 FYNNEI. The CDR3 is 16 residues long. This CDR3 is CASTLPRGSRGNEQFF. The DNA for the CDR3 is TGTGCCAGCACCCTTCCTCGGGGGAGCCGGGGCAATGAGCAGTTCTTC.

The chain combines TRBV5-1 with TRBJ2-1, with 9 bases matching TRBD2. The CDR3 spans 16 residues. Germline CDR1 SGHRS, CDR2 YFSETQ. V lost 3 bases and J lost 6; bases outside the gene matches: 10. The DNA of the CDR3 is TGCGCCAGCAGCTGGGTCTCTCGCGGGAGGGCCAATGAGCAGTTCTTC. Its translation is CASSWVSRGRANEQFF.

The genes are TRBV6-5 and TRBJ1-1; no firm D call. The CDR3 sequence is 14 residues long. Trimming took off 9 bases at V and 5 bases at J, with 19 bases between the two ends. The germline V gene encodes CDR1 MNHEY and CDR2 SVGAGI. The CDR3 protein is CASSAGSRGTEAFF. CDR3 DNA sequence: TGTGCCAGTTCCGCGGGATCCCGGGGTACTGAAGCTTTCTTT.

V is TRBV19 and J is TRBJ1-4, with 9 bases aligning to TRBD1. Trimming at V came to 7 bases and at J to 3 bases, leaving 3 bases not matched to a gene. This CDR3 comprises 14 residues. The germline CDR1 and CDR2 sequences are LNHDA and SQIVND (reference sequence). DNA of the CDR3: TGTGCCAGTACGGGGGACAGGGCTAATGAAAAACTGTTTTTT. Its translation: CASTGDRANEKLFF.